This T cell receptor (beta chain) was sequenced during a study of cytomegalovirus exposure and HLA in healthy donors. Study-wide background: Samples from HLA-typed donors yielded about 85 million unique TCRs in an early data release.

Concerning this clone: The antigen is unknown.

Germline V gene lookup returns CDR1 SGHNT and CDR2 YENEEA. Trimming took 8 bases from V and 2 from J; bases not matched to a gene: 10. The CDR3 runs to 15 residues. Amplification used 60 Vbeta primers and 13 Jbeta primers. Libraries were prepared by immunoSEQ multiplex PCR; TCRdb keeps only in-frame clonotypes and omits some of them. The repertoire holds over 150,000 clones, around three quarters seen once, with roughly 4.2% in the top ten. Overall study findings and caveats: Later analysis suggested links between common viral pathogens and several top significant clusters. In a later analysis, compared with equally common non-associated chains, HLA-associated beta chains were more expanded.

The sample was PBMCs. This clonotype was obtained from a woman aged 35 to 49 in good health and CMV-seronegative. V and J are TRBV11-3 and TRBJ2-7; 9 nucleotides match TRBD2. The CDR3 sequence: CASGPGLAGPYEQYF. The CDR3 DNA reads TGTGCCAGCGGTCCTGGGCTAGCGGGACCCTACGAGCAGTACTTC. Drawing the rest from reference TRBV11-3 and TRBJ2-7, the complete variable domain is EAGVVQSPRYKIIEKKQPVAFWCNPISGHNTLYWYLQNLGQGPELLIRYENEEAVDDSQLPKDRFSAERLKGVDSTLKIQPAELGDSAVYLCASGPGLAGPYEQYFGPGTRLTVT.